Below are 7 T cell receptor beta chains sequenced from a single sample in a study of regulatory T cells in long-lasting Graves disease. Through Arm-PCR of CDR3 regions and iRepertoire HTBI primers, TCR beta libraries were built. From the multiplex PCR reads, TCRdb called clonotypes with MiXCR, one entry per CDR3 protein. The data show some 490,000 distinct CDR3 sequences, with 12% seen just once and approximately 9% held by the top ten. The sample's time point: newly diagnosed GD, antithyroid drugs for less than 3 months. Generation of the TCR library employed RNA extracted from PBMCs. The data were also submitted as part of a second study, on T cells in Graves' hyperthyroidism and ophthalmopathy.

Sequences were derived from peripheral blood mononuclear cells (PBMCs), sampled at new diagnosis, from a patient treated with antithyroid drugs. The source of these receptors is a woman aged 25 to 39 with Graves disease.

The chain joins TRBV19 to TRBJ1-5; D is undetermined. V was shortened by 5 bases and J by 0 bases, with 11 bases between the two germline ends. The CDR3 loop spans 15 amino acids. CDR1 LNHDA and CDR2 SQIVND come from the germline V gene (reference sequence). The DNA for the CDR3 is TGTGCCAGTAGTGAAAAGGGTTATAGCAATCAGCCCCAGCATTTT. It codes for CASSEKGYSNQPQHF.

This clonotype was seen a handful of times. The chain couples TRBV28 to TRBJ1-4; 8 nucleotides match TRBD1. The trim removed 5 bases at V and 7 bases at J, leaving 6 bases unmatched. Germline loops: CDR1 MDHEN, CDR2 SYDVKM. The CDR3 extends over 14 amino acids. In nucleotides, the CDR3 is TGTGCCAGCAGTCCAGGGGGCATTAGTGAAAAACTGTTTTTT. It codes for CASSPGGISEKLFF.

Many counts were recorded for this clonotype. V is TRBV28 and J is TRBJ2-3; 7 nucleotides agree with TRBD2. Germline CDR1 is MDHEN and CDR2 is SYDVKM. Trimming cost V 1 base and J 9 bases; bases outside gene matches: 10. The CDR3 contains 15 residues. For the CDR3, the DNA is TGTGCCAGCAGTTTATCATGGGAGGGAGCGAACACGCAGTATTTT. Translating it yields CASSLSWEGANTQYF.

The CDR3 DNA reads TGTGCCAGCAGTGAAATGGGGGGGACTGAAGCTTTCTTT. Residues: CASSEMGGTEAFF. V and J are TRBV6-1 and TRBJ1-1, with D tentatively TRBD1 (5 bases). Trimming stripped 2 bases from V and 5 bases from J, with 9 bases between. The CDR3 is made up of 13 amino acids. CDR1 MNHNS and CDR2 SASEGT come from the germline V gene.

This clonotype was found many times. V and J are TRBV7-2 and TRBJ1-4; possible D gene TRBD1, 6 bases. Trimming stripped 3 bases from V and 6 bases from J, with 14 bases between. Germline CDR1 and CDR2: SGHTA and FQGNSA. This CDR3 has 15 residues. CDR3 amino acids: CASSFSPGGHEKLFF. For the CDR3, the DNA is TGTGCCAGCAGCTTTTCGCCCGGGGGGCATGAAAAACTGTTTTTT.

A single count supports this clonotype. A read error is the likely source, as a far larger clone sits one nucleotide away. The rearrangement joins TRBV7-2 to TRBJ2-5; D remains unclear. Trimming removed 3 bases at V and 0 bases at J, with 5 bases between. The germline gives CDR1 SGHTA, CDR2 FQGNSA. The CDR3 length is 13 residues. CDR3 sequence reads: CASSFDNQETQYF. The CDR3 DNA is TGTGCCAGCAGCTTCGACAACCAAGAGACCCAGTACTTC.

This chain connects TRBV5-1 to TRBJ2-4; no reliable D call. Looked up from germline, CDR1 is SGHRS and CDR2 is YFSETQ. V was trimmed by 4 bases and J by 4 bases, leaving 15 bases between them. The CDR3 sequence is 15 residues long. The CDR3 loop reads CASSPGRTEKNIQYF. CDR3 nucleotide sequence: TGCGCCAGCAGCCCCGGCCGGACGGAGAAAAACATTCAGTACTTC.